This TCR beta chain came from a study of blood T cell repertoires in COVID-19. Study at large: PBMCs, B-cell-depleted T cells, or T cells were the source of the cDNA or gDNA that made up the material.

This clone came up once. The length of the CDR3 is 15 residues. Between the trimmed V and J ends, which lost 3 bases and 4 bases, there was a span of 14 bases. From germline, CDR1 is KGHDR and CDR2 SFDVKD. In the authors' workflow: Reference gene primer amplification yielded estimated nucleated cell counts. The data were produced by immunoSEQ multiplex PCR, yet TCRdb's version contains in-frame clones alone and is incomplete. The V and J calls and clone size are taken from that table; D and trimming were inferred from the DNA. The sample records approximately 400,000 clones, roughly 86% being singletons.

The chain employs TRBV24-1 and TRBJ1-2; D gene ambiguous. The specimen was peripheral blood. The TCR comes from a human donor with acute or convalescent COVID-19. The donor label of this sample is uncertain. The CDR3 nucleotides are TGTGCCACCAGTGATGGGGAACGAGGACTCTATGGCTACACCTTC. This gives the protein CATSDGERGLYGYTF.